This T cell receptor (beta chain) was obtained from a study of blood T cell repertoires in COVID-19. Study details: T cells, B-cell-depleted T cells, or PBMCs supplied cDNA or gDNA.

This CDR3 region has 13 residues. V was cut by 5 bases and J by 6 bases, with 13 bases left in between. Per the germline V gene, CDR1 is SNHLY and CDR2 is FYNNEI. TCRdb keeps only in-frame clones here, not all; method: immunoSEQ multiplex PCR. The data contain tens of thousands of clones, approximately 85% of them seen just once; the ten biggest clones take up approximately 30%. Specimen: peripheral blood. The chain is built from TRBV2 and TRBJ1-1, with no clear D. This TCR came from a human donor in a cohort sampled during active COVID-19. The CDR3 is CASSYELGAEAFF. DNA of the CDR3: TGTGCCAGCAGTTATGAGCTCGGAGCTGAAGCTTTCTTT.